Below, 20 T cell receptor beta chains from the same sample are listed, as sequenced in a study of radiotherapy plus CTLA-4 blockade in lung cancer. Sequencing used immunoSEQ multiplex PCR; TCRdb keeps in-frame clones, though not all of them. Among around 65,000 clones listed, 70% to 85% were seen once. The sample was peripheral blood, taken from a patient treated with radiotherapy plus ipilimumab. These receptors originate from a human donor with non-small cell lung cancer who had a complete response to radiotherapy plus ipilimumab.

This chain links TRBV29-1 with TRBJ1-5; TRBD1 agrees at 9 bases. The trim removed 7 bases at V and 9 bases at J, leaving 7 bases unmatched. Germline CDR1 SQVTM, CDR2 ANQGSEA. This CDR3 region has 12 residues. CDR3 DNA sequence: TGCAGCGCTAGACAGGGGGGAGGGCCCCAGCATTTT. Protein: CSARQGGGPQHF.

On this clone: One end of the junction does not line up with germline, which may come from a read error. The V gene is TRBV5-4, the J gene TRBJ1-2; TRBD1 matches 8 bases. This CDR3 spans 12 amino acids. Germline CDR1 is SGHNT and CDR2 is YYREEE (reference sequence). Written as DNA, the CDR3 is TGTGCCAGCAGCTTGACAGGGGGTTTGTTCGCGTGG. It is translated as CASSLTGGLFAW.

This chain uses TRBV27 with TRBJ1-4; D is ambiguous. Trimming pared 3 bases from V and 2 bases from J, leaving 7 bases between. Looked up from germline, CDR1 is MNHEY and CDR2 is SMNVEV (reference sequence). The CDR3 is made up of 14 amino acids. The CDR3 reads CASSFKRTNEKLFF. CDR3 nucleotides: TGTGCCAGCAGTTTTAAGCGGACTAATGAAAAACTGTTTTTT.

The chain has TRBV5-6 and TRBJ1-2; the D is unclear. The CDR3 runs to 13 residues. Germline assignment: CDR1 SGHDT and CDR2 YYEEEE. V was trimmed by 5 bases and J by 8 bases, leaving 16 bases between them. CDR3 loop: CASSRTIGQGYTF. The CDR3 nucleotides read TGTGCCAGCAGTAGAACTATCGGCCAGGGCTACACCTTC.

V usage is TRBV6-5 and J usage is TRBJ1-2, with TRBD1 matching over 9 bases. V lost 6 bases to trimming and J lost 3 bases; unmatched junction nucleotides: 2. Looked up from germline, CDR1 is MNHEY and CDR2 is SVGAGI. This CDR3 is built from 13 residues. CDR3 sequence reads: CASRTGGDYGYTF. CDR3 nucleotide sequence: TGTGCCAGCAGGACAGGGGGGGACTATGGCTACACCTTC.

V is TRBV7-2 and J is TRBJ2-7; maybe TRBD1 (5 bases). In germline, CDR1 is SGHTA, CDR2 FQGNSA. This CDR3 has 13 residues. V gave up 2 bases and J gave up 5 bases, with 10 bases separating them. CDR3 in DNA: TGTGCCAGCAGCTTACAGGGTATGCACGAGCAGTACTTC. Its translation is CASSLQGMHEQYF.

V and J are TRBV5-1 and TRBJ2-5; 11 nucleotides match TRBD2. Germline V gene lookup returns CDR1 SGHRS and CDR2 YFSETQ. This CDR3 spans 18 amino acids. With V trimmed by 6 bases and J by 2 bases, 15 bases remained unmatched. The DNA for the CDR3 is TGCGCCAGCACAAATGGAAGGGCCAGACTAGCGGGGCAAGAGACCCAGTACTTC. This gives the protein CASTNGRARLAGQETQYF.

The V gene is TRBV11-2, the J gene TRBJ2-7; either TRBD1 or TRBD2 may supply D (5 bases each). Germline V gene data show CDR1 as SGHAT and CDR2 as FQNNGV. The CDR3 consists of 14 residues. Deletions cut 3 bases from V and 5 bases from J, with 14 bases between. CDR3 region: CASSLGVKGDEQYV. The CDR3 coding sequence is TGTGCCAGCAGCTTGGGGGTTAAGGGCGACGAGCAGTACGTC.

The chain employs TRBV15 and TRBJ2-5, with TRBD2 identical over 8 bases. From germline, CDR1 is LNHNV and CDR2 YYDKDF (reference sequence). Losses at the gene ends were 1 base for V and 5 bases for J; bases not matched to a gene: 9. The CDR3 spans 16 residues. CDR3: CATSRGEAGVGETQYF. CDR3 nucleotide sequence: TGTGCCACCAGCAGAGGGGAAGCGGGAGTTGGGGAGACCCAGTACTTC. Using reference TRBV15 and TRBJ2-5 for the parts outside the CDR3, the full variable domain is DAMVIQNPRYQVTQFGKPVTLSCSQTLNHNVMYWYQQKSSQAPKLLFHYYDKDFNNEADTPDNFQSRRPNTSFCFLDIRSPGLGDTAMYLCATSRGEAGVGETQYFGPGTRLLVL.

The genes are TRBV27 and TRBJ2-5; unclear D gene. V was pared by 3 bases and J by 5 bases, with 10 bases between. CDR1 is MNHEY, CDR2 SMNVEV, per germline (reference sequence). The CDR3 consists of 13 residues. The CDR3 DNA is TGTGCCAGCAGTTTGAGACCTGACGAGACCCAGTACTTC. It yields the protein CASSLRPDETQYF.

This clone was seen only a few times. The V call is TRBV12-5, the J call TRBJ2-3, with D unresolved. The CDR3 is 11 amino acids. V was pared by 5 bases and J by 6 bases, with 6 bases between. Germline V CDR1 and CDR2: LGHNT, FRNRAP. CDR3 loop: CASGPLDTQYF. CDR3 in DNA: TGTGCTAGTGGTCCGTTGGATACGCAGTATTTT.

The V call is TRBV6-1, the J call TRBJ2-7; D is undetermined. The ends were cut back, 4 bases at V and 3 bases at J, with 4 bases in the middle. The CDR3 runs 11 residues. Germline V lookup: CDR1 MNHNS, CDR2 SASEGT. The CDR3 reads CASSASYEQYV. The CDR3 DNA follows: TGTGCCAGCAGTGCAAGCTACGAGCAGTACGTC.

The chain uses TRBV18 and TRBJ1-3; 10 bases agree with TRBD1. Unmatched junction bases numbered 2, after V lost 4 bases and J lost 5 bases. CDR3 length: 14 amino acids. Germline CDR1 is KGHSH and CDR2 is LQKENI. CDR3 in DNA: TGTGCCAGCTCACTGGGACAGGGGAGAAACACCATATATTTT. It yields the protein CASSLGQGRNTIYF.

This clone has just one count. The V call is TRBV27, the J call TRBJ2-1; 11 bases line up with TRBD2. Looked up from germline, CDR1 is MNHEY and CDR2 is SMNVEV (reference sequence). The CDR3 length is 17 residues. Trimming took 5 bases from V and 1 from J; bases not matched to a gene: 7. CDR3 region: CASSIRTSGLSYNEQFF. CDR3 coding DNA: TGTGCCAGCAGTATCCGGACTAGCGGGCTTTCCTACAATGAGCAGTTCTTC.

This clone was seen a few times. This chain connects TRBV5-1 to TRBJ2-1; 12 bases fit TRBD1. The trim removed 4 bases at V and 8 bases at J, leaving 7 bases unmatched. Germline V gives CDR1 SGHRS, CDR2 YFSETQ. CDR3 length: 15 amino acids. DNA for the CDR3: TGCGCCAGCAGCATGGGGGACAGGGGGCGGGATGAGCAGTTCTTC. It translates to CASSMGDRGRDEQFF.

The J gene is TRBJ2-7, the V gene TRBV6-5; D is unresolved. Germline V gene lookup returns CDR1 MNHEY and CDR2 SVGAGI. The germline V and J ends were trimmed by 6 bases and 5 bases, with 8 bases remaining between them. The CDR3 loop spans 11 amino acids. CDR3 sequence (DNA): TGTGCCAGCAGCCTCCGGGACGAGCAGTACTTC. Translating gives CASSLRDEQYF.

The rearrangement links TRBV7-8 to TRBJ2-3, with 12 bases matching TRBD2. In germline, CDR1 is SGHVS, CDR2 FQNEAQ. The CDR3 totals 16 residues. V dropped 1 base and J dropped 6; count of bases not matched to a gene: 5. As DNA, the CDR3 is TGTGCCAGCAGCTTAGGACTAGCGGGGGAAGGGGATACGCAGTATTTT. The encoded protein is CASSLGLAGEGDTQYF.

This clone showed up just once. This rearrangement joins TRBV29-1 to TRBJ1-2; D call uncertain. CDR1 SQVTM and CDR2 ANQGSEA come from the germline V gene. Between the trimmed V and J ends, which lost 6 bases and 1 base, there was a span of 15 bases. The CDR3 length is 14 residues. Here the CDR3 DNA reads TGCAGCGTGGAGATCGATCCTATTAACTATGGCTACACCTTC. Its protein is CSVEIDPINYGYTF.

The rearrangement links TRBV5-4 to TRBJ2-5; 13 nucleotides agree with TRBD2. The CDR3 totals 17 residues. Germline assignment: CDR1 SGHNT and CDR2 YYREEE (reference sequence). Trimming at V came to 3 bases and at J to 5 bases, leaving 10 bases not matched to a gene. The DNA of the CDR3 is TGTGCCAGCAGCTCTAGGACTAGCGGGGGTTGGGTGGAGACCCAGTACTTC. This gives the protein CASSSRTSGGWVETQYF. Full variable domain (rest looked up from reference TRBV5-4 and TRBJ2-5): ETGVTQSPTHLIKTRGQQVTLRCSSQSGHNTVSWYQQALGQGPQFIFQYYREEENGRGNFPPRFSGLQFPNYSSELNVNALELDDSALYLCASSSRTSGGWVETQYFGPGTRLLVL.

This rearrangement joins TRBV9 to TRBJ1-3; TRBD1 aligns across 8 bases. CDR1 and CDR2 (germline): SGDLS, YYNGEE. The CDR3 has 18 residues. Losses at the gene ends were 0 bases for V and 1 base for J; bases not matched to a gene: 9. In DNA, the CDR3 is TGTGCCAGCAGCGTAGCGGCAGGGGGCTTGTTTTCTGGAAACACCATATATTTT. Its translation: CASSVAAGGLFSGNTIYF. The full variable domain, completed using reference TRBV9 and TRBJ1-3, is DSGVTQTPKHLITATGQRVTLRCSPRSGDLSVYWYQQSLDQGLQFLIQYYNGEERAKGNILERFSAQQFPDLHSELNLSSLELGDSALYFCASSVAAGGLFSGNTIYFGEGSWLTVV.